A selection of T cell receptor beta chains follows, all from one sample in a study of chronic HIV infection and antiretroviral therapy. TCRdb independently ran MiXCR on the 5' RACE reads; one entry per CDR3 protein. The top ten clones hold approximately 2.8% of a sample with roughly 50,000 distinct CDR3 sequences, approximately 20% of them seen once. The sample comprised peripheral blood. The receptor source for this set is an adult who had HIV and had not received antiretroviral therapy, or was an uninfected healthy control (not recorded which). Each CDR3 is given with its conserved first and last residue. The D gene is left open where the match is weak. Some rows have no size entry. The others give once, few or many, or a class for an expanded clone.

TRBV20-1	TRBJ2-7	12	few	-	TGCAGTGCTAGTAGGCCAGACTACGAGCAGTACTTC	CSASRPDYEQYF
TRBV27	TRBJ1-2	15	-	TRBD1	TGTGCCAGCAGTTCCCTGGACAGGCCGGCATATGGCTACACCTTC	CASSSLDRPAYGYTF
TRBV27	TRBJ2-7	14	few	TRBD2	TGTGCCAGCAGTATTAGCGGGAGGGCCTACGAGCAGTACTTC	CASSISGRAYEQYF
TRBV20-1	TRBJ1-5	13	-	-	TGCAGTGCCCGCCGGGGTCTCAATCGGCCCCAGCATTTT	CSARRGLNRPQHF
TRBV10-2	TRBJ1-5	12	medium-sized	-	TGCGCCAGCAGAGATGGGGATCAGCCCCAGCATTTT	CASRDGDQPQHF
TRBV9	TRBJ2-1	18	few	TRBD2	TGTGCCAGCAGCGTAGACCCAGTAGCGGGAGGAAGTTACAATGAGCAGTTCTTC	CASSVDPVAGGSYNEQFF
TRBV29-1	TRBJ1-2	13	few	TRBD1	TGCAGCGTTCACGACAGGGCCAACTATGGCTACACCTTC	CSVHDRANYGYTF
TRBV2	TRBJ2-5	13	few	TRBD1	TGTGCCAGCAGTAAACAGGGGAGAGAGACCCAGTACTTC	CASSKQGRETQYF
TRBV28	TRBJ1-4	17	-	-	TGTGCCAGCAACCCCGGGGCCTGGGGATTGTCTAATGAAAAACTGTTTTTT	CASNPGAWGLSNEKLFF
TRBV28	TRBJ1-2	14	-	TRBD1	TGTGCCAGCAGTCTCACAGGGGTTGGTGCTGGCTACACCTTC	CASSLTGVGAGYTF
TRBV27	TRBJ1-5	13	few	-	TGTGCCAGCAGTACCGATAGCAATCAGCCCCAGCATTTT	CASSTDSNQPQHF
TRBV5-4	TRBJ1-1	14	few	-	TGTGCCAGCAGCGCGGACAGAGGAAATTTTGAGCCTTTCTTT	CASSADRGNFEPFF
TRBV5-1	TRBJ2-7	13	few	-	TGCGCCAGCAGCACACAGGGAACCTACGAGCAGTACTTC	CASSTQGTYEQYF
TRBV9	TRBJ1-6	15	-	-	TGTGCCAGCAGCGGGACCGGGGCCACTAATTCACCCCTCCACTTT	CASSGTGATNSPLHF
TRBV28	TRBJ2-3	16	-	TRBD1	TGTGCCAGCAGTTTAGACCTGGGACAGGGGTCAGATACGCAGTATTTT	CASSLDLGQGSDTQYF
TRBV11-2	TRBJ1-3	13	-	-	TGTGCCAGCGGCCAAGACAGAAGGAACACCATATATTTT	CASGQDRRNTIYF
TRBV9	TRBJ2-7	12	-	-	TGTGCCAGCAGCGTTTTGGGTAGCGAGCAGTACTTC	CASSVLGSEQYF
TRBV18	TRBJ1-5	15	few	TRBD1	TGTGCCAGCTCACAAAACAGGGGGTACAATCAGCCCCAGCATTTT	CASSQNRGYNQPQHF
TRBV28	TRBJ2-5	15	few	TRBD1	TGTGCCAGCAGTCTCCTGGGACAGGGGGAGGGGACCCAGTACTTC	CASSLLGQGEGTQYF
TRBV29-1	TRBJ1-1	14	-	TRBD1	TGCAGCGTTGAAAGGGGGCGCAGGGACACTGAAGCTTTCTTT	CSVERGRRDTEAFF
TRBV6-1	TRBJ2-7	14	few	TRBD2	TGTGCCAGCAGTGCAAGCGGGATTGCGTACGAGCAGTACTTC	CASSASGIAYEQYF
TRBV7-8	TRBJ1-4	15	-	TRBD1	TGTGCCAGCAGCACCTACAGGGGGTGGCGTGAAAAACTGTTTTTT	CASSTYRGWREKLFF
TRBV5-1	TRBJ1-2	11	-	-	TGCGCCAGCAGCTTTAACGGCCTATCGTTCTTC	CASSFNGLSFF
TRBV20-1	TRBJ2-5	12	few	-	TGCAGTGCTAGTAGCGACCAAGAGACCCAGTACTTC	CSASSDQETQYF
TRBV10-2	TRBJ1-1	14	few	-	TGCGCCAGCATGGTGGCCAGGGGAAACACTGAAGCTTTCTTT	CASMVARGNTEAFF
TRBV2	TRBJ2-7	13	few	TRBD1	TGTGCCAGCAAGTGGGACAGGGGCTACGAGCAGTACTTC	CASKWDRGYEQYF
TRBV12-3/TRBV12-4	TRBJ2-7	12	-	TRBD2	TGTGCCAGCAGTTTAGCTTCGGGGGGGCAGTACTTC	CASSLASGGQYF
TRBV20-1	TRBJ1-1	13	few	-	TGCAGTGCTAGTGAGGGGCGGGTCACTGAAGCTTTCTTT	CSASEGRVTEAFF
TRBV28	TRBJ2-5	16	-	TRBD2	TGTGCCAGCAGTTTGCGGCTAGCGGGCGACCAAGAGACCCAGTACTTC	CASSLRLAGDQETQYF
TRBV10-3	TRBJ1-4	13	few	-	TGTGCCATCTCGGGACGGAGTAATGAAAAACTGTTTTTT	CAISGRSNEKLFF
TRBV29-1	TRBJ1-1	14	few	-	TGCAGCGTTGAAGAGGGCGGATTGAACACTGAAGCTTTCTTT	CSVEEGGLNTEAFF
TRBV27	TRBJ2-3	14	few	-	TGTGCCAGCAGTTTCGCGTACGGCGTGGATACGCAGTATTTT	CASSFAYGVDTQYF
TRBV18	TRBJ1-3	13	once	-	TGTGCCAGCTCACCACAAGGGACCAACACCATATATTTT	CASSPQGTNTIYF
TRBV5-1	TRBJ2-1	15	-	-	TGCGCCAGCAGCCCGATTGCGGCGACCTACAATGAGCAGTTCTTC	CASSPIAATYNEQFF
TRBV20-1	TRBJ2-3	16	few	TRBD2	TGCAGTGCTAGCCCTAGGACTAGCGGGAGTTTTCATACGCAGTATTTT	CSASPRTSGSFHTQYF
TRBV2	TRBJ1-5	14	-	-	TGTGCCAGCAGTGGAAGACGGTGGGAAACGCCCCAGCATTTT	CASSGRRWETPQHF
TRBV6-1	TRBJ2-2	15	few	-	TGTGCCAGCAGCGAGGGGGGGGATAACACCGGGGAGCTGTTTTTT	CASSEGGDNTGELFF
TRBV6-5	TRBJ1-1	15	-	-	TGTGCCAGCAGTTACTCGAAAGGGACGAACACTGAAGCTTTCTTT	CASSYSKGTNTEAFF
TRBV20-1	TRBJ2-2	14	-	-	TGCAGTGCTAGAGGGACCCACAACACCGGGGAGCTGTTTTTT	CSARGTHNTGELFF
TRBV28	TRBJ2-7	15	few	-	TGTGCCAGCAGTTTAGGGAGCGCGTACTCCTACGAGCAGTACTTC	CASSLGSAYSYEQYF
TRBV28	TRBJ1-1	16	-	TRBD1	TGTGCCAGCAGTTTCTCCCCGGACAGGGGCAGGGCTGAAGCTTTCTTT	CASSFSPDRGRAEAFF
TRBV3-1	TRBJ2-3	13	-	-	TGTGCCAGCAGCCAAGAGGGAGGAGATACGCAGTATTTT	CASSQEGGDTQYF
TRBV4-1	TRBJ1-5	14	-	-	TGCGCCAGCAGCCAGGGACGGTCCTATCAGCCCCAGCATTTT	CASSQGRSYQPQHF
TRBV28	TRBJ1-5	14	few	-	TGTGCCAGCAGCTCGGCAGGGGTCAATCAGCCCCAGCATTTT	CASSSAGVNQPQHF
TRBV28	TRBJ1-2	18	few	-	TGTGCCAGCAGTTCCAACGAGGGCAGGGGCTTTTTAAACTATGGCTACACCTTC	CASSSNEGRGFLNYGYTF
TRBV27	TRBJ1-1	15	-	-	TGTGCCAGCAGTTTTAAAGGGCCCGGTCGACCTGAAGCTTTCTTT	CASSFKGPGRPEAFF
TRBV29-1	TRBJ2-2	13	-	-	TGCAGCGTTCTGACACCTAACACCGGGGAGCTGTTTTTT	CSVLTPNTGELFF
TRBV6-2/TRBV6-3	TRBJ2-3	17	-	TRBD2	TGTGCCAGCAGTTACGACATAGGACTAGCGGGCACAGATACGCAGTATTTT	CASSYDIGLAGTDTQYF
TRBV15	TRBJ2-2	17	few	TRBD1	TGTGCCACCAGCAGAGATCGGGGACAGGAAGGCACCGGGGAGCTGTTTTTT	CATSRDRGQEGTGELFF
TRBV29-1	TRBJ2-3	13	-	-	TGCAGCGTTGAAACTGTTGGCACAGATACGCAGTATTTT	CSVETVGTDTQYF
TRBV28	TRBJ1-5	15	few	-	TGTGCCAGCAGTTTAGATCTGAACAGATATCAGCCCCAGCATTTT	CASSLDLNRYQPQHF
TRBV27	TRBJ1-1	13	-	-	TGTGCCAGCAGTTTAAGCGTAACCGGTGAAGCTTTCTTT	CASSLSVTGEAFF